This TCR beta chain emerged from a study of human T cells and chemical hapten exposure. Regarding the study as a whole: TCRs at a frequency above 1 in 1000 stayed unchanged with DPC sensitization.

The time point: patch test 1, 2 weeks after DPC sensitization. As to treatment: therapeutic diphenylcyclopropenone sensitization with weekly scalp DPC. The germline V and J ends were trimmed by 1 base and 1 base, with 7 bases remaining between them. This CDR3 comprises 14 residues. CDR1 is SGHVS, CDR2 FNYEAQ, per germline. Notes on this clonotype: The antigen remains undetermined.

MiXCR, run by TCRdb on the RACE reads, gives a single entry per CDR3 protein. Of about 99,000 distinct CDR3 sequences in the sample, around 12% were seen once. This rearrangement joins TRBV7-6 to TRBJ1-1; D remains unclear. The sample here was whole blood, taken in connection with sensitization to the hapten diphenylcyclopropenone (DPC). The TCR originated in a middle-aged woman with alopecia areata. Some clones in this sample may be carry-over from other donors' samples. CDR3 in DNA: TGTGCCAGCAGCTTAGAGCCGGAGAACACTGAAGCTTTCTTT. Its translation is CASSLEPENTEAFF.